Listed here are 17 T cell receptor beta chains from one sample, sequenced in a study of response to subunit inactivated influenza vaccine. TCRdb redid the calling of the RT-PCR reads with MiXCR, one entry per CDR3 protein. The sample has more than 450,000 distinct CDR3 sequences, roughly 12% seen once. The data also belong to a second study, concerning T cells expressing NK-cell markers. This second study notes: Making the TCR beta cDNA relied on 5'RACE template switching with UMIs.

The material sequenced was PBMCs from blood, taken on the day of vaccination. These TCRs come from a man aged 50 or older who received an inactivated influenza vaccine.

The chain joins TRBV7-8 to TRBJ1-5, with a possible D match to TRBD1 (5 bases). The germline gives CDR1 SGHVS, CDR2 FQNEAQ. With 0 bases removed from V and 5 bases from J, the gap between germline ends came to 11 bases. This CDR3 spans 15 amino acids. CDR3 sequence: CASSLALRGDQPQHF. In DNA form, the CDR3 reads TGTGCCAGCAGCTTAGCGCTCCGGGGCGATCAGCCCCAGCATTTT.

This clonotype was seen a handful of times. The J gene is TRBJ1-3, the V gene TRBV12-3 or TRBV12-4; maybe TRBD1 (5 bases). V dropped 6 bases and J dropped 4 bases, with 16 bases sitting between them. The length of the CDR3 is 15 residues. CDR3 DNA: TGTGCCAGCAGATTTGGGGGATGGTTGGGAAACACCATATATTTT. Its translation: CASRFGGWLGNTIYF.

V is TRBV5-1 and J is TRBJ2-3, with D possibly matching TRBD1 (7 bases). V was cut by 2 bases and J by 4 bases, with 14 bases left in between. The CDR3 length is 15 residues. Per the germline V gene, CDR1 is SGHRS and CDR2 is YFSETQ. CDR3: CASSFLDREADTQYF. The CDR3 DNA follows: TGCGCCAGCAGCTTCCTAGACAGGGAGGCAGATACGCAGTATTTT.

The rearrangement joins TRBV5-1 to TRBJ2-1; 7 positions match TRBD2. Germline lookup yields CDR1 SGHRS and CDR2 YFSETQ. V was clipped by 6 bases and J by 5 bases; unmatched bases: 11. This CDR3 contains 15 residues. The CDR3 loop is CASTETIGTNNEQFF. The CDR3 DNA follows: TGCGCCAGCACCGAAACTATTGGGACTAACAATGAGCAGTTCTTC.

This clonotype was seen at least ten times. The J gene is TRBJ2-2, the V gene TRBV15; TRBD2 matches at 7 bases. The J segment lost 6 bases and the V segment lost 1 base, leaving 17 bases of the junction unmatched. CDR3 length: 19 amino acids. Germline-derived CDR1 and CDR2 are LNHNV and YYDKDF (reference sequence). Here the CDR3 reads CATSRGYFGYAGESGELFF. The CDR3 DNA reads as TGTGCCACCAGCAGAGGTTATTTCGGTTATGCGGGAGAATCCGGGGAGCTGTTTTTT.

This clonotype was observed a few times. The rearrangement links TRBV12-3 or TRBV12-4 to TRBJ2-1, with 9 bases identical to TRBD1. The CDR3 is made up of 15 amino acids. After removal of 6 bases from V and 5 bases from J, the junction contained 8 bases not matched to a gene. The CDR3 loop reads CASRPGTGLHNEQFF. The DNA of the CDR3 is TGTGCCAGCAGGCCCGGGACAGGGCTCCACAATGAGCAGTTCTTC.

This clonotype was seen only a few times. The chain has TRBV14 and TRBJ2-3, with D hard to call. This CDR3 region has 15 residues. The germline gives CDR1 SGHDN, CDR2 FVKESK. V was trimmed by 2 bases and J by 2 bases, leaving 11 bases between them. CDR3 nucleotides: TGTGCCAGCAGCCAAACAGACACCTCCACAGATACGCAGTATTTT. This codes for CASSQTDTSTDTQYF.

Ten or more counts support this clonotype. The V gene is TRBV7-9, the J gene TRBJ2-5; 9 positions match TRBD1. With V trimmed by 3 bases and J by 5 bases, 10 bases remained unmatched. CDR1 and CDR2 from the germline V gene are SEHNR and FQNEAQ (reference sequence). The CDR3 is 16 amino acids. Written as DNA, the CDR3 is TGTGCCAGCAGCTTCGGACAGGGGTTGAATCGGGAGACCCAGTACTTC. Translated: CASSFGQGLNRETQYF.

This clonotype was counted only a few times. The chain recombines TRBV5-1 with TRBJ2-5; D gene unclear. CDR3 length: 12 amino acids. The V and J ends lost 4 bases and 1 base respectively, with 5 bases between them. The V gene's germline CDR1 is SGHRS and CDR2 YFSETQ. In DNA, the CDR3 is TGCGCCAGCAGCGCCACCCAAGAGACCCAGTACTTC. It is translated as CASSATQETQYF.

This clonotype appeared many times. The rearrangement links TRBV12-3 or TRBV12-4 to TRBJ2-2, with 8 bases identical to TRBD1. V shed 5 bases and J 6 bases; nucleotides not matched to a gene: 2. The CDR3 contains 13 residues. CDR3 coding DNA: TGTGCCAGCAGTACCAGGGGGCCCGGGGAGCTGTTTTTT. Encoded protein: CASSTRGPGELFF.

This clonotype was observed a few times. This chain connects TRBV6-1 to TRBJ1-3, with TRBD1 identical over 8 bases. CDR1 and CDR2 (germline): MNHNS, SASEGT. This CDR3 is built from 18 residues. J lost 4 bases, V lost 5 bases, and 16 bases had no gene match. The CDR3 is CASSPRAGQGVGGNTIYF. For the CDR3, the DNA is TGTGCCAGCAGTCCACGAGCCGGACAGGGAGTAGGAGGAAACACCATATATTTT.

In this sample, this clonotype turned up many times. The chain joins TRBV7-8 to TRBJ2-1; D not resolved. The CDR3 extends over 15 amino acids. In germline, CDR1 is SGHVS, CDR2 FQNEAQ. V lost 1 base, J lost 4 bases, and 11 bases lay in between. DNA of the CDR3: TGTGCCAGCAGCTTAGAACTCCTGGTTTACAATGAGCAGTTCTTC. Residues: CASSLELLVYNEQFF. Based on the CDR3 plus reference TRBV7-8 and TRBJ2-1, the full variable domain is GAGVSQSPRYKVAKRGQDVALRCDPISGHVSLFWYQQALGQGPEFLTYFQNEAQLDKSGLPSDRFFAERPEGSVSTLKIQRTQQEDSAVYLCASSLELLVYNEQFFGPGTRLTVL.

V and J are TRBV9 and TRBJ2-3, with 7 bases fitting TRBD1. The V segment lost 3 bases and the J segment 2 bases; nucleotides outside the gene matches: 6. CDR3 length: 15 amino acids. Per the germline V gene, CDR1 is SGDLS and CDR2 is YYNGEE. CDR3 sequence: CASSAGTAYTDTQYF. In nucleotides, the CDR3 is TGTGCCAGCAGCGCCGGGACAGCTTACACAGATACGCAGTATTTT.

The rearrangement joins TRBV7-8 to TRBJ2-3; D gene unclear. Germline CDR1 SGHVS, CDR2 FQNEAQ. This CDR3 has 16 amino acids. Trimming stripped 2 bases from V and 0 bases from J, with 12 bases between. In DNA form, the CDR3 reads TGTGCCAGCAGCTTATTTCCTACGGCAAGCACAGATACGCAGTATTTT. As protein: CASSLFPTASTDTQYF.

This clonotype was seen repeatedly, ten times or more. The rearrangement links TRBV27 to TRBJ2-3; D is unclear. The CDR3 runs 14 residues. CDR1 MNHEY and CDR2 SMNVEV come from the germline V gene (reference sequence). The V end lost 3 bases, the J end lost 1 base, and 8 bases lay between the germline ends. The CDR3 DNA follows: TGTGCCAGCAGTTTCGGCCGGGGCACAGATACGCAGTATTTT. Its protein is CASSFGRGTDTQYF.

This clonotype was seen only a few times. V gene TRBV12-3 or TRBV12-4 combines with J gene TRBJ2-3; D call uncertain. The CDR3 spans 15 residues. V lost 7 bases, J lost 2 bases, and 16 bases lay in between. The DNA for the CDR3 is TGTGCCAGCACCTCTTCGGGCGGAATCACAGATACGCAGTATTTT. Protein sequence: CASTSSGGITDTQYF.

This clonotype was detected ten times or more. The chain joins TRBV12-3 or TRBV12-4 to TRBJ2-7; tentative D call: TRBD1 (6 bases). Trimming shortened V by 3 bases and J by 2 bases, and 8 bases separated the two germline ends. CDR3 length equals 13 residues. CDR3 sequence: CASSFRQAYEQYF. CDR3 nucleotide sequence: TGTGCCAGCAGTTTCCGACAGGCCTACGAGCAGTACTTC.